The sequence of this T cell receptor beta chain was determined in a study of T cells in Graves' hyperthyroidism and ophthalmopathy. Notes on the study in general: Ophthalmopathy stood apart from stable hyperthyroidism in a 13 V-J model. Most thyroid clonotypes that were expanded above 0.001 also turned up in blood.

Uncontrolled infections, other autoimmune diseases, pregnancy or lactation led to exclusion of patients. Diagnostic assessment was based on clinical symptoms, serum thyroxine and TRAb, thyroid ultrasound and orbital computed tomography. As for this clonotype: Its antigen is undetermined.

RNA transcripts were the template for amplifying TCR beta CDR3 regions. In the first-round RT-PCR of the TCR CDR3, the HTBI primer set was used. A single record per CDR3 protein comes from TCRdb applying MiXCR to the multiplex PCR reads. Of 500,000 to 800,000 distinct CDR3 sequences in the sample, nearly 45% were seen once. The TCR originated in an adult man with Graves' disease, either hyperthyroidism or ophthalmopathy (not recorded which). Sequences were obtained from peripheral blood or thyroid tissue (not recorded which).

The CDR3 spells CASRNRLLTTQYF. The CDR3 nucleotides read TGTGCCAGCAGGAACCGATTGTTGACGACCCAGTACTTC. The rearrangement links TRBV2 to TRBJ2-5; no definite D call. The length of the CDR3 is 13 residues. The V end lost 6 bases, the J end lost 7 bases, and 15 bases lay between the germline ends. The germline V gene has CDR1 SNHLY and CDR2 FYNNEI.